The sequence of this T cell receptor beta chain was determined in a study of OX40 agonist ivuxolimab in advanced cancers. Study as a whole: Enrolled patients in dose escalation had cancers that were hepatocellular carcinoma, melanoma, renal cell or head and neck cancer. Study results and limitations: In the 0.1 to 3.0 mg/kg range, CD4+ and CD8+ blood T cells had expanded clonally by week 6. Expanded clones were, on average, more numerous in CD8+ T cells than in CD4+. Some nonresponders additionally presented with little normalized T-cell clonal expansion.

The protocol was immunoSEQ multiplex PCR, while the TCRdb copy is restricted to in-frame clones and leaves out a portion. The data contain about 66,000 clones, roughly 80% of them seen just once; the ten biggest clones take up roughly 1.5%. Of note for this clone: The antigen remains undetermined.

CDR3 length: 15 residues. Looked up from germline, CDR1 is SGHAT and CDR2 is FQNNGV. The V and J ends lost 2 bases and 8 bases respectively, with 18 bases between them. This sequence was found in an adult with an advanced solid tumor such as melanoma, head and neck, liver or kidney cancer. The chain is built from TRBV11-2 and TRBJ1-1; the D gene is possibly TRBD1 (6 bases). The sample consisted of CD4+ or CD8+ T cells sorted from blood, taken in a trial of the OX40 agonist ivuxolimab. The CDR3 DNA is TGTGCCAGCAGCTTATATTTACGGGGGGCGGCCGAAGCTTTCTTT. Amino acids: CASSLYLRGAAEAFF.